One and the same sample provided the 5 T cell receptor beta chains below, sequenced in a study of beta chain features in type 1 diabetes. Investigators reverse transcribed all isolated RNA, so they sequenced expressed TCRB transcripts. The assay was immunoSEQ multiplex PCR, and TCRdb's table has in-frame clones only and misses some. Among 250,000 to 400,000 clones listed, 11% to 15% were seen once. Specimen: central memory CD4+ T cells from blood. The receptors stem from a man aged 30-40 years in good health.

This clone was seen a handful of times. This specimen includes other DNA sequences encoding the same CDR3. The CDR3 bases are TGCGCCAGCAGCCAAGAAAGGGGGCTCGGCTACACCTTC. It yields the protein CASSQERGLGYTF. V usage is TRBV4-1 and J usage is TRBJ1-2; 7 positions match TRBD1. Germline V gives CDR1 MGHRA, CDR2 YSYEKL. This CDR3 is built from 13 residues. V trimming: 0 bases; J trimming: 8 bases; junction bases outside the gene matches: 3.

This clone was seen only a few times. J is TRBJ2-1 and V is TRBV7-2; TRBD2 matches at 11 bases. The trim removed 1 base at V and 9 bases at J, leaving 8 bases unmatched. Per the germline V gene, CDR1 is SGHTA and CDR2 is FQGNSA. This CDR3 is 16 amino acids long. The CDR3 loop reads CASSLVLAGGGAEQFF. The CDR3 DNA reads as TGTGCCAGCAGCTTAGTGCTAGCGGGAGGTGGAGCTGAGCAGTTCTTC.

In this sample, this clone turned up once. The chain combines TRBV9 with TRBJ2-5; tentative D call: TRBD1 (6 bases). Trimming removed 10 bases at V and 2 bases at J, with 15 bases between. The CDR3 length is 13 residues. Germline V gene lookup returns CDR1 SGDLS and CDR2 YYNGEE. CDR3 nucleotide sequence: TGTGCCGGGGGCAGGAGTGATCAAGAGACCCAGTACTTC. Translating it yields CAGGRSDQETQYF.

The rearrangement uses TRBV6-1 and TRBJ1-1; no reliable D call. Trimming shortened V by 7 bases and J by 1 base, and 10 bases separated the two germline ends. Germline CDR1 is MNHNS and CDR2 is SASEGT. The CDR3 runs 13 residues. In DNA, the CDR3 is TGTGCCAGCAAAGTGGACCGGAACACTGAAGCTTTCTTT. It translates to CASKVDRNTEAFF.

CDR3: CASTSPSGGARTQYF. The CDR3 DNA follows: TGTGCCAGCACCTCACCCAGCGGGGGGGCACGGACCCAGTACTTC. The chain combines TRBV6-5 with TRBJ2-5; 10 bases are a match to TRBD2. The CDR3 is 15 residues long. Per the germline V gene, CDR1 is MNHEY and CDR2 is SVGAGI. The trim removed 7 bases at V and 7 bases at J, leaving 12 bases unmatched.